The clone carrying this T cell receptor beta chain was observed a handful of times. The antigen is undetermined. This record belongs to a study of beta chain features in type 1 diabetes. Every isolated RNA sample was fully reverse transcribed, so sequencing captured expressed TCRB transcripts. The protocol was immunoSEQ multiplex PCR, while the TCRdb copy is restricted to in-frame clones and leaves out a portion. The sample records about 710,000 clones, roughly 13% being singletons. V lost 2 bases and J 4 bases, leaving 14 bases between the germline ends. There are 15 residues in the CDR3. Germline V gives CDR1 MDHEN, CDR2 SYDVKM. Study-wide findings and caveats: Moderately but significantly shorter TCRB CDR3s were found in Type 1 diabetes patients in all four CD4+ subsets.

This chain links TRBV28 with TRBJ2-5, with D maybe TRBD1 (5 bases). The receptor's source is a man younger than 35 with type 1 diabetes. Sequencing was performed on naive CD4+ T cells from blood. CDR3: CASSLAGLGRETQYF. In DNA form, the CDR3 reads TGTGCCAGCAGTTTAGCAGGGCTGGGCCGAGAGACCCAGTACTTC.